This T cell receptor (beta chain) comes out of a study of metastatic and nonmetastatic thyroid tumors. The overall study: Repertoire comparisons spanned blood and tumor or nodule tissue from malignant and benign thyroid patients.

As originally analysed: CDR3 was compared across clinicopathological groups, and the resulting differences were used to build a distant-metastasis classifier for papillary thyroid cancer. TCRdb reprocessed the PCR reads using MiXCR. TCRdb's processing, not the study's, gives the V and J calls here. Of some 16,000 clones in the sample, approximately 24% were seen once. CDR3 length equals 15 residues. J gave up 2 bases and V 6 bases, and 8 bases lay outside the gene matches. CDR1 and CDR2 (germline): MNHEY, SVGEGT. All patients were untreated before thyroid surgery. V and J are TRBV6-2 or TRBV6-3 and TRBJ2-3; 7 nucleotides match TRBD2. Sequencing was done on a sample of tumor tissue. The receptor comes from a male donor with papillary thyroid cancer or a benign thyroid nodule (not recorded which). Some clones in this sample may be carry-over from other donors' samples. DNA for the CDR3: TGTGCCAGCAGGGAAGCGGGGTTCCACACAGATACGCAGTATTTT. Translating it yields CASREAGFHTDTQYF.